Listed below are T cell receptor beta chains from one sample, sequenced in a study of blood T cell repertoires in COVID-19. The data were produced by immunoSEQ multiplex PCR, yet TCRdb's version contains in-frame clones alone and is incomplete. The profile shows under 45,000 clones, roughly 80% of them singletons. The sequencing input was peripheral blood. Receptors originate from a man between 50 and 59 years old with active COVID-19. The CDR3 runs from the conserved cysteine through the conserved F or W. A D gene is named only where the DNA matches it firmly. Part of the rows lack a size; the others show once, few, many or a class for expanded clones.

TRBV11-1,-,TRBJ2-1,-,CASSLEHEQFF,TGTGCCAGCAGCTTAGAGCACGAGCAGTTCTTC
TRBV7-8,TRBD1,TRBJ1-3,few,CASSQRGPGGNTIYF,TGTGCCAGCAGCCAAAGGGGGCCCGGTGGAAACACCATATATTTT
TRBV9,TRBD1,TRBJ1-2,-,CASSVYGTDYYGYTF,TGTGCCAGCAGCGTCTACGGGACAGATTACTATGGCTACACCTTC
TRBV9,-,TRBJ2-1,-,CASNPGLKSYNEQFF,TGTGCCAGCAACCCGGGGTTGAAATCCTACAATGAGCAGTTCTTC
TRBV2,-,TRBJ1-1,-,CASYRVLAMNTEAFF,TGTGCCAGCTACAGGGTCCTTGCCATGAACACTGAAGCTTTCTTT
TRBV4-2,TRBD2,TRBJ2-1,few,CASSQEGAGVPFNEQFF,TGTGCCAGCAGCCAAGAAGGGGCGGGAGTCCCTTTTAATGAGCAGTTCTTC
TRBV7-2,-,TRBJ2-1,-,CASSSTQGSWHEQFF,TGTGCCAGCAGCTCCACCCAGGGGTCCTGGCATGAGCAGTTCTTC
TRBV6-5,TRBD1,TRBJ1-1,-,CASSFDDRDSEAFF,TGTGCCAGCAGTTTCGACGACAGGGACAGTGAAGCTTTCTTT
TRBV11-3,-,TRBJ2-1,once,CASSLVAGYNEQFF,TGTGCCAGCAGCTTAGTCGCAGGGTACAATGAGCAGTTCTTC
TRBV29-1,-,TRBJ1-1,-,CSGEGNTEAFF,TGCAGCGGGGAGGGGAACACTGAAGCTTTCTTT
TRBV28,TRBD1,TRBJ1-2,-,CASSLLPGQGKGYTF,TGTGCCAGCAGTTTGCTCCCGGGACAGGGAAAGGGCTACACCTTC
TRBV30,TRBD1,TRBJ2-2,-,CAWSFRGRNTGELFF,TGTGCCTGGAGTTTCAGGGGGAGGAACACCGGGGAGCTGTTTTTT
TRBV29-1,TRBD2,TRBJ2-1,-,CSIWGLAGGVSYNEQFF,TGCAGCATTTGGGGACTAGCGGGAGGGGTCTCCTACAATGAGCAGTTCTTC
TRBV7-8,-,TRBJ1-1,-,CASSLSGPGGNTEAFF,TGTGCCAGCAGTCTCAGCGGACCGGGGGGGAACACTGAAGCTTTCTTT
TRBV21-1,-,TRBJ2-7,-,CASSKKSGAFAYEQYF,TGTGCCAGCAGCAAAAAGTCGGGAGCATTTGCCTACGAGCAGTACTTC
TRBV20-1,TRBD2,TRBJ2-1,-,CSASRPGTSKVDEQFF,TGCAGTGCTAGTCGCCCCGGGACTAGCAAGGTAGATGAGCAGTTCTTC
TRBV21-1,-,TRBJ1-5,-,CASSKDPPSPQHF,TGTGCCAGCAGCAAAGATCCCCCATCGCCCCAGCATTTT
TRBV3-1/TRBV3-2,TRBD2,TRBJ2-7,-,CASSQVANTLAGGGDEQYF,TGTGCCAGCAGCCAAGTCGCTAACACCTTAGCGGGAGGGGGCGACGAGCAGTACTTC
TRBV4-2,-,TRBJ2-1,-,CASSQDIYNEQFF,TGTGCCAGCAGCCAAGACATCTACAATGAGCAGTTCTTC
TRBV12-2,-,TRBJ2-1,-,CASRLAVGPLNNEQFF,TGTGCAAGTCGCTTAGCCGTGGGCCCCTTAAACAATGAGCAGTTCTTC
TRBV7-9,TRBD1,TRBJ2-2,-,CASSPGTGYTGELFF,TGTGCCAGCAGCCCCGGGACAGGGTACACCGGGGAGCTGTTTTTT
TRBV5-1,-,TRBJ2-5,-,CASSGSGKETQYF,TGCGCCAGCAGCGGTTCGGGGAAAGAGACCCAGTACTTC
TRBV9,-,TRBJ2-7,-,CASSVAPTSYEQYF,TGTGCCAGCAGCGTAGCGCCTACCTCCTACGAGCAGTACTTC
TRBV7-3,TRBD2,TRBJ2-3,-,CASSSHMLLAGYTDTQYF,TGTGCCAGCAGCTCCCATATGTTACTAGCGGGGTACACAGATACGCAGTATTTT
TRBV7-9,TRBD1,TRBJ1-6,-,CASSLGTGSPLHF,TGTGCCAGCAGCTTAGGGACAGGGAGCCCCCTCCACTTT
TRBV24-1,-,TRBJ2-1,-,CATSDNREQFF,TGTGCCACCAGTGACAACAGAGAGCAGTTCTTC
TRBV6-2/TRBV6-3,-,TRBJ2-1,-,CASSSGEAYNEQFF,TGTGCCAGCAGTTCTGGGGAGGCTTACAATGAGCAGTTCTTC
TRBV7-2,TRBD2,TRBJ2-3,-,CASRGRGLAGGLSTDTQYF,TGTGCCAGCAGGGGCAGAGGACTAGCGGGGGGCCTGAGCACAGATACGCAGTATTTT
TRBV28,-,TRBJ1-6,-,CASSWMGTRQNSPLHF,TGTGCCAGCAGTTGGATGGGGACACGCCAAAATTCACCCCTCCACTTT
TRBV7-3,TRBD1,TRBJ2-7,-,CASSHGQGNEQYF,TGTGCCAGCAGCCACGGACAGGGAAACGAGCAGTACTTC
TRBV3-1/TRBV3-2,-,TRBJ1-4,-,CASSLAPRGATNEKLFF,TGTGCCAGCAGCCTTGCACCCCGCGGTGCAACTAATGAAAAACTGTTTTTT
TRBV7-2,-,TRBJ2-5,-,CASSLVRAETQYF,TGTGCCAGCAGCTTAGTCCGCGCAGAGACCCAGTACTTC
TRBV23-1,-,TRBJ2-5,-,CASSQSGKQSRLGKETQYF,TGCGCCAGCAGTCAAAGCGGAAAGCAGTCGCGATTGGGTAAAGAGACCCAGTACTTC
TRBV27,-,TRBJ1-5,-,CASSLKGGGNQPQHF,TGTGCCAGCAGTTTAAAGGGGGGGGGCAATCAGCCCCAGCATTTT
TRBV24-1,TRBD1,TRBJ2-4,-,CATSDSGQGATKNIQYF,TGTGCCACCAGTGATTCCGGACAGGGGGCGACCAAAAACATTCAGTACTTC
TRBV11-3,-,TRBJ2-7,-,CASSFRSGNYEQYF,TGTGCCAGCAGCTTTAGGTCGGGGAACTACGAGCAGTACTTC
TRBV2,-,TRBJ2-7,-,CASSEVEGTEQYF,TGTGCCAGCAGTGAGGTAGAGGGTACCGAGCAGTACTTC
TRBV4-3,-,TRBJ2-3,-,CASSQDQGWTDTQYF,TGCGCCAGCAGCCAAGATCAGGGTTGGACAGATACGCAGTATTTT
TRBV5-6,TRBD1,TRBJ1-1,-,CASSYTGVDTEAFF,TGTGCCAGCAGCTATACAGGGGTGGATACTGAAGCTTTCTTT
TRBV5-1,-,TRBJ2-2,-,CASSLQGSTGELFF,TGCGCCAGCAGCTTACAGGGCTCCACCGGGGAGCTGTTTTTT
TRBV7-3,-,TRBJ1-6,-,CASSRDIENSPLHF,TGTGCCAGCAGCCGGGACATCGAGAATTCACCCCTCCACTTT
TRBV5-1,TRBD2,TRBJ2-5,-,CASSVSGGGETQYF,TGCGCCAGCAGCGTCTCCGGGGGAGGGGAGACCCAGTACTTC
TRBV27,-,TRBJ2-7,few,CASSLVYSYEQYF,TGTGCCAGCAGTTTGGTCTATTCCTACGAGCAGTACTTC
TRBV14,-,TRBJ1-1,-,CASSQGLDAAGAFF,TGTGCCAGCAGCCAGGGGCTGGATGCGGCTGGAGCTTTCTTT
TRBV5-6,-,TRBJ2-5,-,CASSLGQRETQYF,TGTGCCAGCAGCTTGGGGCAGAGGGAGACCCAGTACTTC
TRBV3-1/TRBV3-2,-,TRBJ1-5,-,CASSQDGQQPQHF,TGTGCCAGCAGCCAAGACGGACAACAGCCCCAGCATTTT
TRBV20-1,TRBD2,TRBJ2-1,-,CSASSSGGTYNEQFF,TGCAGTGCTAGTTCAAGCGGGGGGACCTACAATGAGCAGTTCTTC
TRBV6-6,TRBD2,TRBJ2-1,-,CASSVAGRGRDEQFF,TGTGCCAGCAGCGTGGCCGGGAGGGGCCGAGATGAGCAGTTCTTC
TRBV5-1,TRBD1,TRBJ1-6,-,CASSPEDRGTSPLHF,TGCGCCAGCAGCCCGGAGGACAGGGGGACTTCACCCCTCCACTTT
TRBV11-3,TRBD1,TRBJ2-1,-,CASSLGQGGTNEQFF,TGTGCCAGCAGCTTAGGACAGGGGGGGACCAATGAGCAGTTCTTC
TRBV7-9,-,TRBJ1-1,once,CASSPYTEAFF,TGTGCCAGCAGTCCTTACACTGAAGCTTTCTTT